This is a list of T cell receptor beta chains from one sample in a study of cytomegalovirus exposure and HLA in healthy donors. The repertoire was sequenced with immunoSEQ multiplex PCR; TCRdb's copy has only in-frame clones and lacks some. In the table there are 150,000 to 200,000 clones, roughly four fifths of which are singletons. The sequencing input was PBMCs. These receptors all stem from a man between 50 and 59 years old in good health and CMV-seropositive. Each CDR3 is given with its conserved first and last residue. D genes are given only for firm matches. Rows give clone size only sometimes, using once, few, many, or a class for an expanded clone.

D gene,J gene,V gene,clone size,CDR3 protein,CDR3 DNA
NA,TRBJ2-7,TRBV6-4,NA,CASSPSEQYF,TGTGCCAGCAGTCCGTCCGAGCAGTACTTC
NA,TRBJ1-2,TRBV19,NA,CASSIWRWGEYGYTF,TGTGCCAGTAGTATATGGAGATGGGGCGAGTATGGCTACACCTTC
NA,TRBJ2-7,TRBV28,NA,CASSLLGDLTDEQYF,TGTGCCAGCAGTTTGCTCGGGGACTTGACGGACGAGCAGTACTTT
NA,TRBJ2-3,TRBV5-1,NA,CASSSEGYTDTQYF,TGCGCCAGCAGCTCGGAGGGATACACAGATACGCAGTATTTT
TRBD1,TRBJ1-3,TRBV29-1,NA,CSARDSSGNTIYF,TGCAGCGCCAGGGACAGCTCTGGAAACACCATATATTTT
TRBD1,TRBJ2-3,TRBV6-1,NA,CASRNRGLYTQYF,TGTGCCAGCAGAAACAGGGGCTTATATACGCAGTATTTT
TRBD1,TRBJ2-7,TRBV5-1,once,CASSFSGQDFYEQYF,TGCGCCAGCAGCTTTTCGGGACAGGACTTCTACGAGCAGTACTTC
TRBD1,TRBJ2-3,TRBV2,NA,CASQNRGVSTDTQYF,TGTGCCAGCCAGAACAGGGGGGTTAGCACAGATACGCAGTATTTT
TRBD1,TRBJ2-7,TRBV23-1,NA,CASSQRFRGYEQYF,TGCGCCAGCAGTCAACGTTTCAGGGGGTACGAGCAGTACTTC
NA,TRBJ2-1,TRBV4-1,NA,CASSQDRGTLGLNEQFF,TGCGCCAGCAGCCAAGATAGGGGCACTCTGGGACTTAATGAGCAGTTCTTC
NA,TRBJ2-3,TRBV11-2,NA,CASSLVGSGTHTQYF,TGTGCCAGCAGCTTAGTGGGGTCCGGGACTCATACGCAGTATTTT
TRBD2,TRBJ2-1,TRBV14,NA,CASSSSGGVNEQFF,TGTGCCAGCAGTTCGAGCGGGGGAGTAAATGAGCAGTTCTTC
TRBD1,TRBJ2-7,TRBV4-3,once,CASSQKSQGAIYEQYF,TGCGCCAGCAGCCAAAAGTCCCAGGGGGCGATTTACGAGCAGTACTTC
TRBD1,TRBJ1-1,TRBV10-3,once,CAISESGQGYTEAFF,TGTGCCATCAGTGAGTCCGGACAGGGGTACACTGAAGCTTTCTTT
NA,TRBJ2-7,TRBV6-5,NA,CASSYTIGEKFYEQYF,TGTGCCAGCAGTTACACGATTGGGGAGAAATTCTACGAGCAGTACTTC
TRBD2,TRBJ2-1,TRBV9,NA,CASSVAGLIYNEQFF,TGTGCCAGCAGCGTAGCGGGACTAATTTACAATGAGCAGTTCTTC
NA,TRBJ2-5,TRBV7-9,NA,CASSANRVYLQETQYF,TGTGCCAGCAGCGCAAACAGGGTTTACCTTCAAGAGACCCAGTACTTC
TRBD2,TRBJ2-7,TRBV2,NA,CASSDPAGGRYEQYF,TGTGCCAGCAGTGATCCAGCGGGGGGGCGATACGAGCAGTACTTC
NA,TRBJ2-2,TRBV9,NA,CASSVTSGELFF,TGTGCCAGCAGCGTAACTTCCGGGGAGCTGTTTTTT
NA,TRBJ1-1,TRBV6-6,NA,CASSYSGGGTEAFF,TGTGCCAGCAGTTACTCTGGGGGAGGCACTGAAGCTTTCTTT
TRBD1,TRBJ1-2,TRBV9,once,CASSEPGQGISGYTF,TGTGCCAGCAGCGAACCGGGACAGGGCATCTCTGGCTACACCTTC
NA,TRBJ1-3,TRBV10-1,NA,CASSESGRGISGNTIYF,TGCGCCAGCAGTGAGTCCGGGAGAGGGATTTCTGGAAACACCATATATTTT
TRBD2,TRBJ2-1,TRBV4-1,NA,CASRPSGSSYNEQFF,TGCGCCAGCAGGCCTAGCGGGAGCTCCTACAATGAGCAGTTCTTC
TRBD2,TRBJ2-7,TRBV6-5,NA,CASSRPGLAGEQYF,TGTGCCAGCAGCCGCCCGGGACTAGCGGGGGAGCAGTACTTC
TRBD2,TRBJ2-1,TRBV15,NA,CATSTTSGKVVNEQFF,TGTGCCACCAGTACGACTAGCGGGAAGGTAGTCAATGAGCAGTTCTTC
TRBD1,TRBJ1-1,TRBV18,NA,CASSPLGQGWTEAFF,TGTGCCAGCTCACCACTAGGACAGGGCTGGACTGAAGCTTTCTTT
NA,TRBJ2-6,TRBV5-7,NA,CASSEEPGQGVWGANVLTF,TGTGCCAGCAGCGAGGAACCGGGACAAGGAGTGTGGGGGGCCAACGTCCTGACTTTC
NA,TRBJ1-5,TRBV9,NA,CASSVGIGNQPQHF,TGTGCCAGCAGCGTAGGAATAGGCAATCAGCCCCAGCATTTT
NA,TRBJ1-1,TRBV19,NA,CASSLAVRATEAFF,TGTGCCAGTAGTTTGGCGGTGAGAGCCACTGAAGCTTTCTTT